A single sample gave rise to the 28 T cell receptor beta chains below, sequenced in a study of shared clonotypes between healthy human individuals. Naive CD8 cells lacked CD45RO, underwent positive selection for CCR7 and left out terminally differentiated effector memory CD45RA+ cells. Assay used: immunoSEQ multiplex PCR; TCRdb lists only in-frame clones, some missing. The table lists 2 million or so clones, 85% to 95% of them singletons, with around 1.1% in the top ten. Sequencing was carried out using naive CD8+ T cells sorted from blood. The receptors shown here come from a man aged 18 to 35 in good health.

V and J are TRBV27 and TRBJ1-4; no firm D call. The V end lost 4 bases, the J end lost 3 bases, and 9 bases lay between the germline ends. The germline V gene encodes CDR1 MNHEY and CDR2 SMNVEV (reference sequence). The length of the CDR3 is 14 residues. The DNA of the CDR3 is TGTGCCAGCAGTTGGGGAGGGTCTAATGAAAAACTGTTTTTT. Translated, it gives CASSWGGSNEKLFF.

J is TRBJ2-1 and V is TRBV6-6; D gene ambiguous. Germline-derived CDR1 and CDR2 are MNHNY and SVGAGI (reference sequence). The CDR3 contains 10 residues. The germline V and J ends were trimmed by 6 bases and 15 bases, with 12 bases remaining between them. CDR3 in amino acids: CASRLDGWFF. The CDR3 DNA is TGTGCCAGCAGATTGGACGGATGGTTCTTC.

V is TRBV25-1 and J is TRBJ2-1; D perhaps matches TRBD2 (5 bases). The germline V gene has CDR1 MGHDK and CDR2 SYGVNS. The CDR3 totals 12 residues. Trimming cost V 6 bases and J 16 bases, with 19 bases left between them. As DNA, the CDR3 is TGTGCCAGCAGCCTCAGGACTGGGCACAATTTCTTC. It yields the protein CASSLRTGHNFF.

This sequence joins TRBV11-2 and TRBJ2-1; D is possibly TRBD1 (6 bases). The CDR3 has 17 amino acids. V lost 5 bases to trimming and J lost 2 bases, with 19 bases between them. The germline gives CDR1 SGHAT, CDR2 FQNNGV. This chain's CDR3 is CASSQMTGWGTYNEQFF. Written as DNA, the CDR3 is TGTGCCAGCAGCCAGATGACAGGTTGGGGTACCTACAATGAGCAGTTCTTC. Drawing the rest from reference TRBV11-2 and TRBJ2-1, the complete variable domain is EAGVAQSPRYKIIEKRQSVAFWCNPISGHATLYWYQQILGQGPKLLIQFQNNGVVDDSQLPKDRFSAERLKGVDSTLKIQPAKLEDSAVYLCASSQMTGWGTYNEQFFGPGTRLTVL.

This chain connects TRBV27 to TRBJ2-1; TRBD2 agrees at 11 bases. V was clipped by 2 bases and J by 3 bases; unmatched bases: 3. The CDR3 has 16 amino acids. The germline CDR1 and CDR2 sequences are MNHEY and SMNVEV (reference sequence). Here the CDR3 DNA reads TGTGCCAGCAGTTTAGCTAGCGGGGGGATCTACAATGAGCAGTTCTTC. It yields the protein CASSLASGGIYNEQFF.

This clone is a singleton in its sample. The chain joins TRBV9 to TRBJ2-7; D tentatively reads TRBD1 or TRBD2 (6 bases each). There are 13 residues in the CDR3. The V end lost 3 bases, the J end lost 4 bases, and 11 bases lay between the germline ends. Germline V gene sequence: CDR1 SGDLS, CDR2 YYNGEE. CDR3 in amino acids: CASSEGGEYEQYF. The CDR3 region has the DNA TGTGCCAGCAGCGAGGGGGGTGAATACGAGCAGTACTTC.

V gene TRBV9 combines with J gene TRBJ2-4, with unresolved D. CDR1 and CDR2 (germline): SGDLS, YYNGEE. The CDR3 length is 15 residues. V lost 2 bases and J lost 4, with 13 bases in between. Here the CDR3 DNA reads TGTGCCAGCAGCGTTGGTGGGCAGGATAAAAACATTCAGTACTTC. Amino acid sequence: CASSVGGQDKNIQYF.

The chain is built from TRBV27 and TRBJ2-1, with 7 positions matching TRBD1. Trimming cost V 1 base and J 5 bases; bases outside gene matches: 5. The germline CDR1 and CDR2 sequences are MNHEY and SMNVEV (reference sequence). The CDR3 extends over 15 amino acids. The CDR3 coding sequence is TGTGCCAGCAGTTTATTGGGGGACAGCCACAATGAGCAGTTCTTC. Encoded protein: CASSLLGDSHNEQFF.

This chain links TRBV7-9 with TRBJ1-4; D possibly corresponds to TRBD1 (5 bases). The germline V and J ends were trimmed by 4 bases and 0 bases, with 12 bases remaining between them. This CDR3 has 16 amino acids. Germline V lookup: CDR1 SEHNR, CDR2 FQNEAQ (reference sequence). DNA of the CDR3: TGTGCCAGCAGCTGGGACGGTGAGGCAACTAATGAAAAACTGTTTTTT. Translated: CASSWDGEATNEKLFF.

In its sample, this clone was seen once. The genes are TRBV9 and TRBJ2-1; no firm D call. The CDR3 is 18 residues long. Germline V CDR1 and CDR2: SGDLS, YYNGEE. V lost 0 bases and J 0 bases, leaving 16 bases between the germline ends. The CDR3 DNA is TGTGCCAGCAGCGTAGTCTCTCAAGTGCTTAGCTCCTACAATGAGCAGTTCTTC. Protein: CASSVVSQVLSSYNEQFF.

The CDR3 DNA reads TGTGCCAGCAGTGGCCTTCCAACAGGGGTGGATGAAGCTTTCTTT. It yields the protein CASSGLPTGVDEAFF. The chain joins TRBV6-5 to TRBJ1-1, with TRBD1 identical over 7 bases. From germline, CDR1 is MNHEY and CDR2 SVGAGI. This CDR3 has 15 residues. V lost 5 bases and J lost 7; bases outside the gene matches: 13.

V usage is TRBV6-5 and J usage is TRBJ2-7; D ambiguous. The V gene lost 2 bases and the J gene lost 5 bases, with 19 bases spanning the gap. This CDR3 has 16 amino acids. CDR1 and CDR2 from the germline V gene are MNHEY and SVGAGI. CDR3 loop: CASSYLNGLGPDEQYF. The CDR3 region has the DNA TGTGCCAGCAGTTACCTAAACGGTCTAGGTCCCGACGAGCAGTACTTC.

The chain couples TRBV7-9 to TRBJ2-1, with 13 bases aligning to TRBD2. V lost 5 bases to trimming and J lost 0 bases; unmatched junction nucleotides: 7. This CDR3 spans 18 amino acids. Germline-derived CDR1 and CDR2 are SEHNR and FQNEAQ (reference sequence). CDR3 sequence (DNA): TGTGCCAGCAGCCGACTAGCGGGAGGCCCTAGCTCCTACAATGAGCAGTTCTTC. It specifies CASSRLAGGPSSYNEQFF.

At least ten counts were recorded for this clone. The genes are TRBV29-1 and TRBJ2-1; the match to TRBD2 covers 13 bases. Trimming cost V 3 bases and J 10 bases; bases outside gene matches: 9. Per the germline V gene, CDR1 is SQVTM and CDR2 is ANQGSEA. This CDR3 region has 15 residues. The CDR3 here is CSVESGTSGVREQFF. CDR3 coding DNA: TGCAGCGTTGAGTCCGGGACTAGCGGGGTTAGGGAGCAGTTCTTC.

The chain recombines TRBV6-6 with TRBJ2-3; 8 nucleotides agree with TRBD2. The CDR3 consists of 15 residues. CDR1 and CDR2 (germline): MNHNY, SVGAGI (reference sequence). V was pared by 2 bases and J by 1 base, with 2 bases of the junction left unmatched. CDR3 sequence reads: CASSYAGGGTDTQYF. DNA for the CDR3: TGTGCCAGCAGTTACGCGGGGGGCGGCACAGATACGCAGTATTTT.

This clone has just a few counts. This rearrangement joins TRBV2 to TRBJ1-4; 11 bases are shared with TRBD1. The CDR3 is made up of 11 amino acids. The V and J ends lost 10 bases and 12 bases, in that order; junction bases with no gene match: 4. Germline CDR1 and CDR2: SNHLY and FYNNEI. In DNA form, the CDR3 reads TGTGCCAACGGACAGGGGGCGGAACTGTTTTTT. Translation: CANGQGAELFF.

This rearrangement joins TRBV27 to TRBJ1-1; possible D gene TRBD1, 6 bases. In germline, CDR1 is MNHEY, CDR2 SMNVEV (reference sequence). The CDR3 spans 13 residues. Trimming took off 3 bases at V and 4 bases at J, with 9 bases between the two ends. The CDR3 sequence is CASSLSGATEAFF. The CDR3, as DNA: TGTGCCAGCAGTTTGTCAGGGGCCACTGAAGCTTTCTTT.

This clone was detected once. The CDR3 loop is CASSYVGVQETQYF. The CDR3 nucleotides read TGTGCCAGCAGTTACGTCGGGGTCCAAGAGACCCAGTACTTC. The rearrangement links TRBV6-6 to TRBJ2-5, with D tentatively TRBD2 (5 bases). The CDR3 runs to 14 residues. Trimming pared 2 bases from V and 1 base from J, leaving 8 bases between. Germline V gives CDR1 MNHNY, CDR2 SVGAGI (reference sequence).

CDR3 region: CASSFGDGYHNEQFF. The CDR3 DNA follows: TGTGCCAGCAGCTTCGGGGATGGGTACCACAATGAGCAGTTCTTC. The gene calls are TRBV5-4 and TRBJ2-1; possible D gene TRBD2, 5 bases. The CDR3 contains 15 residues. Looked up from germline, CDR1 is SGHNT and CDR2 is YYREEE (reference sequence). With 2 bases removed from V and 5 bases from J, the gap between germline ends came to 14 bases.

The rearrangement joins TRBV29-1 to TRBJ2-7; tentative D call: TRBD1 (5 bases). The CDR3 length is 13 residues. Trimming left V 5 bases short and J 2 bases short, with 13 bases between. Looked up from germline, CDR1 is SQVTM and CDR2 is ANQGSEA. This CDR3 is CSVLQVGTYEQYF. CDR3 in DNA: TGCAGCGTTCTACAGGTAGGGACCTACGAGCAGTACTTC.

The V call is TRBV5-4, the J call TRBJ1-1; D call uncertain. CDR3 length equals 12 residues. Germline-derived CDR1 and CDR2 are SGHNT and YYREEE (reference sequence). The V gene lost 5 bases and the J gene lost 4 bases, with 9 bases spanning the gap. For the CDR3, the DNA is TGTGCCAGCAGGGTGTCGGGCACTGAAGCTTTCTTT. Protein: CASRVSGTEAFF.

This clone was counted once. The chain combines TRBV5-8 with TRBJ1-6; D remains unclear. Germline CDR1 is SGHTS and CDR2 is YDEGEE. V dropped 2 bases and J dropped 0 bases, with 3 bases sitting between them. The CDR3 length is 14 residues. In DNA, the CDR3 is TGTGCCAGCAGCTTAGTCTCCTATAATTCACCCCTCCACTTT. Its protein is CASSLVSYNSPLHF. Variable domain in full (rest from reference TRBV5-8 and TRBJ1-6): EAGVTQSPTHLIKTRGQQATLRCSPISGHTSVYWYQQALGLGLQFLLWYDEGEERNRGNFPPRFSGRQFPNYSSELNVNALELEDSALYLCASSLVSYNSPLHFGNGTRLTVT.

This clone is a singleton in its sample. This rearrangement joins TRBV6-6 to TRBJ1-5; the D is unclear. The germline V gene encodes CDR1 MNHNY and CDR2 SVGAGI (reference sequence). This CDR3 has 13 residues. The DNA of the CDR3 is TGTGCGGTCCGGACCGAAAGCAATCAGCCCCAGCATTTT. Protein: CAVRTESNQPQHF.

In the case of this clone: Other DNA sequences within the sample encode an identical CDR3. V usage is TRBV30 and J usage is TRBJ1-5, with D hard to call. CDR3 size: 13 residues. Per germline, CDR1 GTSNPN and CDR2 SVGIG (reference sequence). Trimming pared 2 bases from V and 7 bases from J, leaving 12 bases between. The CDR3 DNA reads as TGTGCCTGGAGTCCCACAGCGAACCAGCCCCAGCATTTT. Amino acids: CAWSPTANQPQHF.

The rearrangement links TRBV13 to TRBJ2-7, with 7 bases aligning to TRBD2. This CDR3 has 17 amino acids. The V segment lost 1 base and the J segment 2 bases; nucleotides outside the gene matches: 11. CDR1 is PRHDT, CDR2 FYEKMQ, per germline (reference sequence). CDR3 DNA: TGTGCCAGCAGCTTAGAAGGGGACGCGGGAGAGCCCTACGAGCAGTACTTC. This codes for CASSLEGDAGEPYEQYF.

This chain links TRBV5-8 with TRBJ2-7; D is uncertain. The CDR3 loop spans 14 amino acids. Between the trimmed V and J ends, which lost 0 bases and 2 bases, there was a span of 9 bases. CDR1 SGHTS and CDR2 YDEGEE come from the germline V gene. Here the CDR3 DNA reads TGTGCCAGCAGCTTGGAGGCCGCCGCCTACGAGCAGTACTTC. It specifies CASSLEAAAYEQYF.

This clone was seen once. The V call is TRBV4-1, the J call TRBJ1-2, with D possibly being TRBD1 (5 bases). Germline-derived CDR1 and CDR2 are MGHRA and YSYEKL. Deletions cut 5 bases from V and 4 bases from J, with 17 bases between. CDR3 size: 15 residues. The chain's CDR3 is CASSLRRDPVYGYTF. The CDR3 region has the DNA TGCGCCAGCAGCTTACGCCGGGACCCCGTCTATGGCTACACCTTC.

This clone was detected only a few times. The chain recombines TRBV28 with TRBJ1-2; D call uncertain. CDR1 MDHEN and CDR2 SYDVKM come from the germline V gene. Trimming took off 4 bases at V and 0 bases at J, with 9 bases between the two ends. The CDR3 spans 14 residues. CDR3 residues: CASSSEQANYGYTF. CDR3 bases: TGTGCCAGCAGTTCAGAGCAGGCTAACTATGGCTACACCTTC.